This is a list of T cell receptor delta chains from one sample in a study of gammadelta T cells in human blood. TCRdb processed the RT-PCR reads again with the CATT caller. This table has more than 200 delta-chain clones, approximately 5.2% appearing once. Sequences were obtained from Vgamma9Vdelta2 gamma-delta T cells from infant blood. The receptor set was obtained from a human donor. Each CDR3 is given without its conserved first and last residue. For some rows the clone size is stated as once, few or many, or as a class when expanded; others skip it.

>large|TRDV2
ACDTVGSTTDKLI
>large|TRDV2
ACDTWGMTAQLF
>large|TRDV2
ACDSLLLGDSLTAQLF
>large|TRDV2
ACDAVLGDISWDTRQMF
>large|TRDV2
ACDTLGDTAQLF
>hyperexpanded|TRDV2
ACDPLGDAPSETAQLF
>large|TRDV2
ACDVLGDTLTALLF
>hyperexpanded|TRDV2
ACDTLGRTYTDKLI
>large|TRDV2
ACDTYWGIRGAGNTDKLI
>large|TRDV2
ACDGVGDYRDTRQMF
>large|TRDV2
ACDTLGDLSSWDTRQMF
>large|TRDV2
ACDPLRLGKHRQMF
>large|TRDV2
ACDTLGDTRSWDTRQMF
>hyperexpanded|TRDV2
ACDTAGGLTWDTRQMF
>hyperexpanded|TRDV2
ACDTWGTAQLF
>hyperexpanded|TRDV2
ACDTGGYSSWDTRQMF
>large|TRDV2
ACDAVLGDRSSWDTRQMF
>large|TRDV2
ACDTVLGDSSWDTRQMF
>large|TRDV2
ACDLTGGSWDTRQMF
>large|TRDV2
ACDTAWGILTAQLF
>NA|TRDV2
AWDGLGGARTDKLI
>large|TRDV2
ACDTGGPFSWDTRQMF
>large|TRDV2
ACDTVSPGGRTAQLF
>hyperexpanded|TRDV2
ACDTVGGSDKLI
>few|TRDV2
ACDAGGPSSWDTRQMF
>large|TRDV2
ACDKTGGYGSSWDTRQMF
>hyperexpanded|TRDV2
ACDTLGDSALTAQLF
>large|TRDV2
ACDTVTSQPWDTRQMF
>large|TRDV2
ACDTVLGGSWDTRQMF
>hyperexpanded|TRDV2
ACDTVRGDPSWDTRQMF
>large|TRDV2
ACDTLADTSSWDTRQMF
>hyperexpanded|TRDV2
ACDTWGIAQLF
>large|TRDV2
ACDTVLGDTHWDTRQMF
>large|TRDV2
ACDTWGIQSSWDTRQMF
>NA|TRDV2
ACDTWGTDKLI
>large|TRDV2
ACDTLGGSKKLI
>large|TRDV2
ACDGLGGARTDKLI
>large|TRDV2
ACDTAVGDTFLPSWDTRQMF